These 11 T cell receptor beta chains came from one sample sequenced in a study of blood T cell repertoires in COVID-19. Generated by immunoSEQ multiplex PCR, the TCRdb table keeps only in-frame clones and is missing some. Of around 460,000 clones in the sample, 85% to 90% were seen once. The sequenced material came from peripheral blood. These receptors were obtained from a man between 18 and 29 years old with COVID-19, enrolled during active disease.

The sample holds one count of this clone. The rearrangement links TRBV6-5 to TRBJ2-7; tentatively, D is TRBD1 (5 bases). The CDR3 has 13 residues. Germline lookup yields CDR1 MNHEY and CDR2 SVGAGI. V was pared by 7 bases and J by 3 bases, with 13 bases between. The CDR3 DNA reads TGTGCCAGCAAAAGGGGTGGGGACTACGAGCAGTACTTC. It specifies CASKRGGDYEQYF.

The genes are TRBV19 and TRBJ2-1; D is unresolved. V lost 2 bases, J lost 7 bases, and 6 bases lay in between. The CDR3 has 12 amino acids. Germline loops: CDR1 LNHDA, CDR2 SQIVND (reference sequence). The CDR3 loop reads CASSIYQNEQFF. The CDR3 region has the DNA TGTGCCAGTAGTATATACCAGAATGAGCAGTTCTTC.

The V gene is TRBV19, the J gene TRBJ1-1; TRBD1 might be the D (6 bases). The CDR3 has 13 amino acids. Trimming cost V 5 bases and J 7 bases, with 14 bases left between them. Looked up from germline, CDR1 is LNHDA and CDR2 is SQIVND (reference sequence). This CDR3 reads CASSGRDTGEAFF. CDR3 bases: TGTGCCAGTAGTGGCCGGGACACGGGTGAAGCTTTCTTT.

The chain joins TRBV11-3 to TRBJ2-1, with no clear D. Germline V gives CDR1 SGHNT, CDR2 YENEEA. The CDR3 sequence is 13 residues long. V was cut by 5 bases and J by 9 bases, with 14 bases left in between. This CDR3 is CASSPAASGEQFF. CDR3 nucleotide sequence: TGTGCCAGCAGCCCGGCCGCCTCAGGTGAGCAGTTCTTC. The whole variable domain, remainder taken from reference TRBV11-3 and TRBJ2-1, is EAGVVQSPRYKIIEKKQPVAFWCNPISGHNTLYWYLQNLGQGPELLIRYENEEAVDDSQLPKDRFSAERLKGVDSTLKIQPAELGDSAVYLCASSPAASGEQFFGPGTRLTVL.

This sequence joins TRBV30 and TRBJ1-3; TRBD1 agrees at 9 bases. Losses at the gene ends were 1 base for V and 7 bases for J; bases not matched to a gene: 2. The germline V gene has CDR1 GTSNPN and CDR2 SVGIG (reference sequence). The CDR3 loop spans 13 amino acids. This CDR3 is CAWSGTGANTIYF. The CDR3 DNA reads as TGTGCCTGGAGTGGGACAGGGGCTAACACCATATATTTT.

The chain recombines TRBV10-3 with TRBJ2-7, with D possibly matching TRBD1 (5 bases). In germline, CDR1 is ENHRY, CDR2 SYGVKD. Trimming stripped 0 bases from V and 7 bases from J, with 22 bases between. The CDR3 covers 17 residues. CDR3 sequence (DNA): TGTGCCATCAGTGAGTCGACGGTTGGTCAGGGTTTGGAAGAGCAGTACTTC. It specifies CAISESTVGQGLEEQYF.

The rearrangement joins TRBV6-5 to TRBJ1-6; no clear D. The CDR3 runs to 15 residues. Per germline, CDR1 MNHEY and CDR2 SVGAGI. V gave up 5 bases and J gave up 4 bases, with 12 bases separating them. The CDR3 reads CASSQRSRYNSPLHF. The CDR3 DNA follows: TGTGCCAGCAGTCAAAGGAGCCGATATAATTCACCCCTCCACTTT.

The rearrangement uses TRBV5-4 and TRBJ2-3; possible D gene TRBD1, 6 bases. The CDR3 has 15 residues. V gave up 4 bases and J gave up 2 bases, with 14 bases separating them. Germline V gene data show CDR1 as SGHNT and CDR2 as YYREEE (reference sequence). CDR3 protein: CASSRGGGTTDTQYF. The DNA for the CDR3 is TGTGCCAGCAGCCGTGGGGGCGGAACCACAGATACGCAGTATTTT. Combining the CDR3 with reference TRBV5-4 and TRBJ2-3 gives the whole variable domain ETGVTQSPTHLIKTRGQQVTLRCSSQSGHNTVSWYQQALGQGPQFIFQYYREEENGRGNFPPRFSGLQFPNYSSELNVNALELDDSALYLCASSRGGGTTDTQYFGPGTRLTVL.

This rearrangement joins TRBV4-1 to TRBJ2-5, with D possibly being TRBD2 (6 bases). This CDR3 is built from 15 residues. In germline, CDR1 is MGHRA, CDR2 YSYEKL. V was shortened by 1 base and J by 5 bases, with 14 bases between the two germline ends. The CDR3 loop is CASSQAPQGGETQYF. The CDR3, as DNA: TGCGCCAGCAGCCAAGCTCCGCAGGGAGGCGAGACCCAGTACTTC.

This clone was seen a handful of times. This chain links TRBV10-3 with TRBJ2-1; 9 nucleotides match TRBD2. CDR3 length: 14 residues. Unmatched junction bases numbered 5, after V lost 4 bases and J lost 7 bases. Germline lookup yields CDR1 ENHRY and CDR2 SYGVKD. CDR3 nucleotide sequence: TGTGCCATCAGTGTACCGGGACTAGCAAATGAGCAGTTCTTC. This gives the protein CAISVPGLANEQFF.

The chain links TRBV18 to TRBJ2-1; 9 bases align to TRBD1. V lost 2 bases, J lost 3 bases, and 2 bases stayed unmatched. This CDR3 is 15 amino acids long. Germline V CDR1 and CDR2: KGHSH, LQKENI. This chain's CDR3 is CASSPRTGVYNEQFF. The CDR3 DNA reads TGTGCCAGCTCACCAAGGACAGGGGTCTACAATGAGCAGTTCTTC.